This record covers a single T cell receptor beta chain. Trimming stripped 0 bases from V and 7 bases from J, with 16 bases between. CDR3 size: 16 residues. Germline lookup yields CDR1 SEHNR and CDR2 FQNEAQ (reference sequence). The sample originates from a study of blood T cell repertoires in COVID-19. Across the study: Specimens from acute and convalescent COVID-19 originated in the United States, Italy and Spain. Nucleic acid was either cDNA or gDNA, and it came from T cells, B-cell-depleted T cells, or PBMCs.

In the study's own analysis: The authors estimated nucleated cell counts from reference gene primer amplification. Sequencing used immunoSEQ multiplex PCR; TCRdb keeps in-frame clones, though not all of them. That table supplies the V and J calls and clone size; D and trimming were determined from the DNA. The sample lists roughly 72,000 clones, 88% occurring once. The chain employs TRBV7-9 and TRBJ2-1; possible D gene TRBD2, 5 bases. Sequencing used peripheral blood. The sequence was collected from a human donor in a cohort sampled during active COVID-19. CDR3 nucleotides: TGTGCCAGCAGCTTAGCTTTAAGGGCCCAGCGGAATGAGCAGTTCTTC. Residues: CASSLALRAQRNEQFF.